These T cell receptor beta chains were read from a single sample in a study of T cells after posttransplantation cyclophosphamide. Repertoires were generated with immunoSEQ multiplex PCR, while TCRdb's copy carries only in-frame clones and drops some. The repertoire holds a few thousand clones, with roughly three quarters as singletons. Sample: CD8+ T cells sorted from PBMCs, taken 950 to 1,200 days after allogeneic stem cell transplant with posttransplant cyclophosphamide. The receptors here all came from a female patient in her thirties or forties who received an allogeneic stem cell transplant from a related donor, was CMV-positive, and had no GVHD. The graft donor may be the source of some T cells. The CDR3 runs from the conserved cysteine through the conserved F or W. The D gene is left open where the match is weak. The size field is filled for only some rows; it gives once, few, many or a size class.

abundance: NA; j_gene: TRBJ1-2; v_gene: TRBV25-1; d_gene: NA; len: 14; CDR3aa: CASSRANIFYGYTF; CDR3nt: TGTGCCAGCAGCAGGGCGAACATCTTCTATGGCTACACCTTC
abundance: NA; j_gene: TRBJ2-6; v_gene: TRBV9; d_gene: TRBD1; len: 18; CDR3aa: CASSAAGQGLSVANVLTF; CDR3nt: TGTGCCAGCAGCGCCGCGGGACAGGGGCTGAGTGTGGCCAACGTCCTGACTTTC
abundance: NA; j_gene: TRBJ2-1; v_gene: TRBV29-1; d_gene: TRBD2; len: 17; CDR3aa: CSVEVFGTSGVWYEQFF; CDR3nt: TGCAGCGTTGAAGTATTCGGGACTAGCGGGGTGTGGTATGAGCAGTTCTTC
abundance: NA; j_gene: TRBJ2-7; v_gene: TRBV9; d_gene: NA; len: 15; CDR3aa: CASFFRQRTAYEQYF; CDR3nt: TGTGCCAGTTTTTTCAGACAGAGGACGGCATACGAGCAGTACTTC
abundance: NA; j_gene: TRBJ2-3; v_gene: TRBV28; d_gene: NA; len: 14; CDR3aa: CASSFVAGTDTQYF; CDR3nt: TGTGCCAGCAGTTTCGTGGCGGGAACAGATACGCAGTATTTT
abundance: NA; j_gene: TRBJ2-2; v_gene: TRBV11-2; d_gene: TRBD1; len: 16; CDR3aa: CASSYRGPPNTGELFF; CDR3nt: TGTGCCAGCAGCTACAGGGGGCCCCCGAACACCGGGGAGCTGTTTTTT
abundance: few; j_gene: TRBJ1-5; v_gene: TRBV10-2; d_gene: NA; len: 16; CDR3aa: CASSESPGNSNQPQHF; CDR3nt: TGCGCCAGCAGTGAGTCACCCGGGAATAGCAATCAGCCCCAGCATTTT
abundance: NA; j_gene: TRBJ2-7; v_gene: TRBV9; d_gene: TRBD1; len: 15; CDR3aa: CASSFKQGTAYEQYF; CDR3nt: TGTGCCAGTAGCTTCAAACAGGGGACGGCATACGAGCAGTACTTC
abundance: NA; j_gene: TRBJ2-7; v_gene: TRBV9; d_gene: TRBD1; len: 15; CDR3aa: CACSIRQGTAYEQYF; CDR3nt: TGTGCCTGTAGCATCAGACAGGGGACGGCATACGAGCAGTACTTC
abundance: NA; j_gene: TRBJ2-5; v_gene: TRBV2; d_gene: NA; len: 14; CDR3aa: CASSGVTGEETQYF; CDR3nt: TGTGCCAGCAGTGGTGTCACCGGGGAAGAGACCCAGTACTTC
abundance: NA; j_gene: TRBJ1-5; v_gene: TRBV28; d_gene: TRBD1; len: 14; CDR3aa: CASSLGQGVQPQHF; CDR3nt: TGTGCCAGCAGTTTAGGACAGGGGGTTCAGCCCCAGCATTTT
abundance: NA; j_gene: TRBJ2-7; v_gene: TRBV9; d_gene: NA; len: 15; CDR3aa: CASIIRQGTAYEQYF; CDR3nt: TGTGCCAGCATTATCAGGCAGGGGACGGCCTACGAGCAGTACTTC
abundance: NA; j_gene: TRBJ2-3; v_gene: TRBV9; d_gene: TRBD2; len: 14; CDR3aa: CASSAGGGPDTQYF; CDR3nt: TGTGCCAGCAGCGCGGGAGGGGGACCCGATACGCAGTATTTT
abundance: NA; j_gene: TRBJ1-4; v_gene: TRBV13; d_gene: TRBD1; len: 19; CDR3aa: CASSPGPGQGESTNEKLFF; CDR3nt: TGTGCCAGCAGCCCCGGACCGGGACAGGGGGAATCAACTAATGAAAAACTGTTTTTT
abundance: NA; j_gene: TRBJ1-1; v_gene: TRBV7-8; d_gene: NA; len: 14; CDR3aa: CASSPPEGRVEAFF; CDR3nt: TGTGCCAGCAGCCCACCCGAGGGAAGGGTAGAAGCTTTCTTT
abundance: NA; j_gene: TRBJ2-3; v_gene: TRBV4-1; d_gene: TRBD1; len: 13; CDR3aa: CASSDRTGDTQYF; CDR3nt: TGCGCCAGCAGCGACAGGACAGGAGATACGCAGTATTTT
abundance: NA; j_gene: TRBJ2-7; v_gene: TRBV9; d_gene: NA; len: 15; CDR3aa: CAIFFKQGTAYEQYF; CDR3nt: TGTGCCATCTTTTTCAAGCAGGGGACGGCATACGAGCAGTACTTC
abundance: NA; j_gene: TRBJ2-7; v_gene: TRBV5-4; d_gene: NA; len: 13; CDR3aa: CASSRTDSYEQYF; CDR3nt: TGTGCCAGCAGCCGGACTGACTCCTACGAGCAGTACTTC
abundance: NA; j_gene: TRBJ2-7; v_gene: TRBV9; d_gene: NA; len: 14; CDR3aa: CASSGRDTEREQYF; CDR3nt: TGTGCCAGCAGCGGACGGGACACCGAGAGGGAGCAGTACTTC
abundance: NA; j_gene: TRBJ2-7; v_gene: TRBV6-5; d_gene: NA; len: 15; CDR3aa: CASSYSGTTAYEQYF; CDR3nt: TGTGCCAGCAGTTACTCCGGGACAACCGCCTACGAGCAGTACTTC
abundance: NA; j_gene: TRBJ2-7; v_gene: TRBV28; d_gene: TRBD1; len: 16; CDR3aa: CASSPLPGQGIIEQYF; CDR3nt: TGTGCCAGCAGTCCACTTCCGGGACAGGGAATAATCGAGCAGTACTTC
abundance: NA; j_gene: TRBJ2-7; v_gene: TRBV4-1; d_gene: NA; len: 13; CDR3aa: CASSQVGADEQYF; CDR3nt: TGCGCCAGCAGCCAAGTAGGGGCGGACGAGCAGTACTTC
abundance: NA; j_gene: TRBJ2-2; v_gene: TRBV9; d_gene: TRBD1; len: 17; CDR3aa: CASSAQVGQGNTGELFF; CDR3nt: TGTGCCAGCAGCGCCCAAGTTGGACAGGGGAACACCGGGGAGCTGTTTTTT
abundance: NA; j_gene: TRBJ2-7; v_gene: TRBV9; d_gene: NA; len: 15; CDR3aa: CASSIEQKTAYEQYF; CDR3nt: TGTGCCAGCAGCATCGAACAGAAGACGGCCTACGAGCAGTACTTC
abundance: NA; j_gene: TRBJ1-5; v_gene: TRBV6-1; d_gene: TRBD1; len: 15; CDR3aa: CASSGQGMSNQPQHF; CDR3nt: TGTGCCAGCAGCGGACAGGGAATGAGCAATCAGCCCCAGCATTTT
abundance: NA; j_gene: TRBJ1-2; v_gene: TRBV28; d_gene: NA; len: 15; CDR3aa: CASSLLEGWNYGYTF; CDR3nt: TGTGCCAGCAGTTTATTGGAGGGTTGGAACTATGGCTACACCTTC
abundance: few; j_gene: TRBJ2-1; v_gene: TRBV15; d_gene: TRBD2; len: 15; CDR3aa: CATSFPSGGYNEQFF; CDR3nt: TGTGCCACCAGCTTCCCTAGCGGGGGTTACAATGAGCAGTTCTTC
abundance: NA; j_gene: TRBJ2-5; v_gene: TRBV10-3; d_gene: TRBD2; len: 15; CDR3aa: CAISETSGGQETQYF; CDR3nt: TGTGCCATCAGTGAGACTAGCGGGGGCCAAGAGACCCAGTACTTC
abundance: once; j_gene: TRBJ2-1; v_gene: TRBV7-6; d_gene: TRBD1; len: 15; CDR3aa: CASSTAGQVFDEQFF; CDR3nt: TGTGCCAGCAGCACGGCGGGACAGGTTTTCGATGAGCAGTTCTTC
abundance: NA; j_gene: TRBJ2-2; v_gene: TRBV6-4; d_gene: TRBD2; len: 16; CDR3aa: CASSDPGLAGTGELFF; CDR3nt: TGTGCCAGCAGTGACCCGGGACTAGCGGGGACCGGGGAGCTGTTTTTT
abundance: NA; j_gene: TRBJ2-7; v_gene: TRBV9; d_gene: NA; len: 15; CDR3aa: CACSIRQRTAYEQYF; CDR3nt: TGTGCCTGCAGCATCAGACAGAGGACGGCATACGAGCAGTACTTC
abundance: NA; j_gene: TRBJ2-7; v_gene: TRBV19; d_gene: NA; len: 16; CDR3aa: CASSISLGEGTYEQYF; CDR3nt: TGTGCCAGTAGTATATCTCTCGGAGAAGGAACCTACGAGCAGTACTTC
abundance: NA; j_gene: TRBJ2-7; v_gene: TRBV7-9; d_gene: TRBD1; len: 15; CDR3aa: CASSLVVGTGIEQYF; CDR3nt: TGTGCCAGCAGCTTAGTAGTGGGGACAGGAATCGAGCAGTACTTC
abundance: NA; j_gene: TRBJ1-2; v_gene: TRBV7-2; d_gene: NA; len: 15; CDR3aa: CASSISGTTNYGYTF; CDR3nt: TGTGCCAGCAGCATATCCGGGACAACTAACTATGGCTACACCTTC